This TCR beta chain was recovered during a study of cytotoxic CD8 clonotypes in ibrutinib-treated CLL. Some clones are missing from TCRdb's copy, which holds only in-frame ones; the method was immunoSEQ multiplex PCR. The table includes 120,000 to 150,000 clones, 70% to 85% detected once. Looked up from germline, CDR1 is KGHSH and CDR2 is LQKENI. The CDR3 totals 13 residues. The V and J ends lost 1 base and 4 bases respectively, with 7 bases between them. The starting material was PBMCs, obtained after 12 months of ibrutinib treatment. The V gene is TRBV18, the J gene TRBJ2-5; D not resolved. The sequence came from a human donor with chronic lymphocytic leukemia. As DNA, the CDR3 is TGTGCCAGCTCACCACAGGGCTTAGAGACCCAGTACTTC. As protein: CASSPQGLETQYF.